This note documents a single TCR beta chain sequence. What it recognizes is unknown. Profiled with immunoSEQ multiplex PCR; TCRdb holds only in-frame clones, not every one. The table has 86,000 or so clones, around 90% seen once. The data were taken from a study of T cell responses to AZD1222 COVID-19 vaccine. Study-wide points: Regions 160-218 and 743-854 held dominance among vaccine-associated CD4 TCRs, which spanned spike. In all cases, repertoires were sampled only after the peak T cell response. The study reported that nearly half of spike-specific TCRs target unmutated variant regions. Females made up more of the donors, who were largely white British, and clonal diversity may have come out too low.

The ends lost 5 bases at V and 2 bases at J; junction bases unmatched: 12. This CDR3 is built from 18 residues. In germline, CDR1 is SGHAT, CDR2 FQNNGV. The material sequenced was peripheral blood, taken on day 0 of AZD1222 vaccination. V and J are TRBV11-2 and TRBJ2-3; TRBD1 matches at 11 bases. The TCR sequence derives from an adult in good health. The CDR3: CASSPGQGASLHTDTQYF. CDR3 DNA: TGTGCCAGCAGCCCCGGACAGGGGGCTTCACTGCACACAGATACGCAGTATTTT.